A selection of T cell receptor beta chains follows, all from one sample in a study of cytomegalovirus exposure and HLA in healthy donors. Clones were sequenced by immunoSEQ multiplex PCR, and TCRdb holds only the in-frame ones, with some missing. The sample has 180,000 or so clones; 75% to 90% are singletons. The sample consisted of PBMCs. The source is a man between 18 and 35 years old in good health and CMV-seropositive. The CDR3 runs from the conserved cysteine through the conserved F or W. The order of the fields is D gene, J gene, clone size, V gene, CDR3 protein, CDR3 DNA. A D gene is named only where the DNA matches it firmly. A clone size is listed for some rows: how often the clone was seen (once, few, many), or a class if it is expanded.

d_gene: NA; j_gene: TRBJ2-5; abundance: NA; v_gene: TRBV2; CDR3aa: CASRGRGGQTQYF; CDR3nt: TGTGCCAGCAGGGGACGAGGGGGACAGACCCAGTACTTC
d_gene: NA; j_gene: TRBJ1-2; abundance: NA; v_gene: TRBV10-3; CDR3aa: CAITPDNNYGYTF; CDR3nt: TGTGCCATCACTCCGGACAATAACTATGGCTACACCTTC
d_gene: NA; j_gene: TRBJ1-5; abundance: NA; v_gene: TRBV6-5; CDR3aa: CASSYSARGTQPQHF; CDR3nt: TGTGCCAGCAGTTACTCCGCCAGGGGCACTCAGCCCCAGCATTTT
d_gene: TRBD2; j_gene: TRBJ2-5; abundance: NA; v_gene: TRBV9; CDR3aa: CASSGSGTSGQETQYF; CDR3nt: TGTGCCAGCAGCGGTTCCGGAACTAGCGGCCAAGAGACCCAGTACTTC
d_gene: NA; j_gene: TRBJ1-1; abundance: NA; v_gene: TRBV27; CDR3aa: CASTEGWGGTEAFF; CDR3nt: TGTGCCAGCACCGAGGGCTGGGGGGGCACTGAAGCTTTCTTT
d_gene: TRBD2; j_gene: TRBJ2-1; abundance: once; v_gene: TRBV6-1; CDR3aa: CASSVETSGGLYNEQFF; CDR3nt: TGTGCCAGCAGTGTTGAAACTAGCGGGGGTTTATACAATGAGCAGTTCTTC
d_gene: TRBD1; j_gene: TRBJ1-4; abundance: NA; v_gene: TRBV14; CDR3aa: CASSLSRAGGEKLFF; CDR3nt: TGTGCCAGCAGCCTCTCTAGGGCAGGGGGGGAAAAACTGTTTTTT
d_gene: TRBD1; j_gene: TRBJ1-2; abundance: NA; v_gene: TRBV7-3; CDR3aa: CASRPPGQGNYGYTF; CDR3nt: TGTGCCAGCAGGCCTCCGGGACAGGGGAACTATGGCTACACCTTC
d_gene: NA; j_gene: TRBJ1-2; abundance: NA; v_gene: TRBV5-1; CDR3aa: CASRPDGGNYGYTF; CDR3nt: TGCGCCAGCAGACCGGACGGAGGTAACTATGGCTACACCTTC
d_gene: TRBD1; j_gene: TRBJ1-2; abundance: NA; v_gene: TRBV12-5; CDR3aa: CASRGEPGQHYGYTF; CDR3nt: TGTGCTAGCCGAGGAGAACCGGGACAGCACTATGGCTACACCTTC
d_gene: NA; j_gene: TRBJ1-5; abundance: NA; v_gene: TRBV19; CDR3aa: CASSPGLNQPQHF; CDR3nt: TGTGCCAGTAGTCCGGGTTTAAATCAGCCCCAGCATTTT
d_gene: NA; j_gene: TRBJ2-1; abundance: NA; v_gene: TRBV4-3; CDR3aa: CASSQDFRGYEQFF; CDR3nt: TGCGCCAGCAGCCAAGACTTCAGGGGATATGAGCAGTTCTTC
d_gene: TRBD2; j_gene: TRBJ2-3; abundance: once; v_gene: TRBV28; CDR3aa: CASGLALAGGDTDTQYF; CDR3nt: TGTGCCAGCGGTCTGGCACTAGCGGGGGGCGATACAGATACGCAGTATTTT